This T cell receptor beta chain was profiled in a study of cytomegalovirus exposure and HLA in healthy donors. V lost 0 bases and J lost 5, with 9 bases in between. CDR1 is SGHRS, CDR2 YFSETQ, per germline. This CDR3 has 14 residues. With 60 Vbeta and 13 Jbeta primers, the PCR was carried out. Here immunoSEQ multiplex PCR was the method, and the copy in TCRdb shows in-frame clones only, minus some. The sample lists about 140,000 clones, roughly 80% occurring once. The specimen sequenced was PBMCs. The chain carries TRBV5-1 and TRBJ2-1, with unresolved D. The clonotype comes from a man aged 35 to 55 in good health and CMV-seropositive. The CDR3 reads CASSLDPEDNEQFF. DNA of the CDR3: TGCGCCAGCAGCTTGGATCCAGAGGACAATGAGCAGTTCTTC.